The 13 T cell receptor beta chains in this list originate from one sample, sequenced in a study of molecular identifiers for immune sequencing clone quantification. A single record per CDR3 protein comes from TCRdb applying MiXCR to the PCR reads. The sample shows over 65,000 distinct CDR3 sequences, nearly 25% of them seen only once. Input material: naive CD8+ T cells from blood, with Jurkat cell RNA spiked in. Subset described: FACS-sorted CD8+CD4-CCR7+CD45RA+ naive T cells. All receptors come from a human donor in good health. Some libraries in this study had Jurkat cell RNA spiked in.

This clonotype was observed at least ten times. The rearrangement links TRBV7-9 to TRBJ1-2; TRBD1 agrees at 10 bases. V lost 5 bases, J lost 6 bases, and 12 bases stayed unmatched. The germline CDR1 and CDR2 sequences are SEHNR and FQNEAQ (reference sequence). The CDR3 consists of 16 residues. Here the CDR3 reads CASSTSPGQGHDGYTF. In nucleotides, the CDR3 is TGTGCCAGCAGCACCAGCCCGGGACAGGGGCACGATGGCTACACCTTC.

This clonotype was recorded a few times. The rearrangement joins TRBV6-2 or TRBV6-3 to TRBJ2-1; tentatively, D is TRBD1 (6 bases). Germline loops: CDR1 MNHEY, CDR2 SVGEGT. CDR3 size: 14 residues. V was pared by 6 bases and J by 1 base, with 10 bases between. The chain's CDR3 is CASRQDRSYNEQFF. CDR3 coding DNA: TGTGCCAGCAGACAGGACAGATCCTACAATGAGCAGTTCTTC.

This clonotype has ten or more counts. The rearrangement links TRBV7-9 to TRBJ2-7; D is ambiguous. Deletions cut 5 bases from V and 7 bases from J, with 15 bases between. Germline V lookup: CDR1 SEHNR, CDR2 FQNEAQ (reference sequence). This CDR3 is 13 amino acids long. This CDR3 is CASSPSGFEEQYF. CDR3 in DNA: TGTGCCAGCAGCCCCTCAGGTTTTGAGGAGCAGTACTTC.

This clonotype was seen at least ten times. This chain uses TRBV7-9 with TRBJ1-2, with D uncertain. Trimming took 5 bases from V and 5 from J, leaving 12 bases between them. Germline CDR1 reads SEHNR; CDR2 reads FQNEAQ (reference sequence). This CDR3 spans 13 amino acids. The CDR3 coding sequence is TGTGCCAGCAGCGATAAGTCGCTATATGGCTACACCTTC. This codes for CASSDKSLYGYTF.

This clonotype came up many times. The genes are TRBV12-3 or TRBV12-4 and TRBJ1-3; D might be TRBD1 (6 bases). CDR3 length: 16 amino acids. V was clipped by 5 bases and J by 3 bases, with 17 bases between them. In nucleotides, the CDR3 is TGTGCCAGCAGTCTCCCCGACAGGATCGGTGGAAACACCATATATTTT. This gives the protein CASSLPDRIGGNTIYF.

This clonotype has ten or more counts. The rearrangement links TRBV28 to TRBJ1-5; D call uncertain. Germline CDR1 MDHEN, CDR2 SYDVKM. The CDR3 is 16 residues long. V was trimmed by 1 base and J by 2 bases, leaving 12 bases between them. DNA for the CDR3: TGTGCCAGCAGTTTATTAGGTGGGGTAGGCAATCAGCCCCAGCATTTT. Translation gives CASSLLGGVGNQPQHF.

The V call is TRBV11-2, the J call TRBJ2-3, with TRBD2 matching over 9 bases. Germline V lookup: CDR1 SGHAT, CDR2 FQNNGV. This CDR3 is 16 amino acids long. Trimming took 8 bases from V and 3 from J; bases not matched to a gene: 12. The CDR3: CASLRGGGAGTDTQYF. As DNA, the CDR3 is TGTGCCAGCTTACGGGGCGGGGGGGCCGGTACAGATACGCAGTATTTT.

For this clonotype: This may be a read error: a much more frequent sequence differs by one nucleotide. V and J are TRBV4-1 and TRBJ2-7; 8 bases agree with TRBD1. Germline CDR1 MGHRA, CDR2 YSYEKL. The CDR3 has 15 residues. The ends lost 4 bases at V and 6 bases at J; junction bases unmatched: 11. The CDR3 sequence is CASSPSQGARLEQYF. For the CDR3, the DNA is TGCGCCAGCAGCCCTAGCCAGGGGGCGCGGCTCGAGCAGTACTTC.

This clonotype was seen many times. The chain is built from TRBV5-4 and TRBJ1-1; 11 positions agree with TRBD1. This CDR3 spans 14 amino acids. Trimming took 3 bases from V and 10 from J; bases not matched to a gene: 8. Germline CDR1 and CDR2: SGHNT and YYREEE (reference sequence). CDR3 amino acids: CASSYGQGATRAFF. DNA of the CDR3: TGTGCCAGCAGCTATGGACAGGGGGCTACGAGAGCTTTCTTT.

This chain's CDR3 is CASSEARVSYEQYF. The DNA for the CDR3 is TGTGCCAGCAGTGAAGCGCGGGTCTCCTACGAGCAGTACTTC. This chain connects TRBV2 to TRBJ2-7; D possibly corresponds to TRBD2 (5 bases). With 0 bases removed from V and 0 bases from J, the gap between germline ends came to 6 bases. Germline lookup yields CDR1 SNHLY and CDR2 FYNNEI. The CDR3 totals 14 residues.

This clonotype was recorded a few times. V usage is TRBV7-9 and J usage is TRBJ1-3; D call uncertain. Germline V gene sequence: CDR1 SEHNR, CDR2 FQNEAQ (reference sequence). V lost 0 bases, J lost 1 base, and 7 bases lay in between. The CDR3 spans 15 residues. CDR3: CASSLAPGSGNTIYF. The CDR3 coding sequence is TGTGCCAGCAGCTTAGCGCCGGGGTCTGGAAACACCATATATTTT.

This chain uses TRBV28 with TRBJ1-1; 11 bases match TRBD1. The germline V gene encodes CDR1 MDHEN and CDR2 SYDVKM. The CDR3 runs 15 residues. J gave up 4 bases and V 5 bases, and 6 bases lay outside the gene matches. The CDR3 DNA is TGTGCCAGCAGTCGTACCGGGACAGGGGGCACTGAAGCTTTCTTT. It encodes CASSRTGTGGTEAFF.

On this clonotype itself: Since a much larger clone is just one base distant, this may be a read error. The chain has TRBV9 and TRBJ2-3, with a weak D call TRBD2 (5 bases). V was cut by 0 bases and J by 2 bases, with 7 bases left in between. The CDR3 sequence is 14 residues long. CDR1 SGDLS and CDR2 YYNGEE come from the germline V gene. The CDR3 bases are TGTGCCAGCAGCGTAGATGGACTCACAGATACGCAGTATTTT. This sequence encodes CASSVDGLTDTQYF.